The rows below give T cell receptor beta chains drawn from one sample of a study of T cell changes during pregnancy in multiple sclerosis. Using immunoSEQ multiplex PCR, the repertoire was profiled, and TCRdb retains in-frame clones only, with some absent. The sample has about 31,000 clones, 89% seen once. Material: CD8+ T cells from peripheral blood mononuclear cells, obtained in the second trimester of pregnancy. The receptors here all came from a female donor with multiple sclerosis, enrolled in a pregnancy study. Each CDR3 is given without its conserved first and last residue. Clone size is stated in some rows and not others, as once, few, many or a class when expanded.

.,TRBV5-8,ASSSVWGYEKLF
.,TRBV7-9,AGETRVDEQF
once,TRBV11-1,ASSLPYGGTDTQY
.,TRBV6-5,ASSLTAGVEQF
.,TRBV27,ASSPSGTIGPGELF
once,TRBV14,ASSQQGPGNTIY
.,TRBV4-3,ASSLTSQGNTEAF
.,TRBV27,ASGFSSEQF
.,TRBV6-5,ASSISGDNEQF
few,TRBV7-9,ASSTTRGMNTEAF
.,TRBV5-6,ASSLLKPGGYNEQF
.,TRBV11-2,ASSLGSSGQRTGELF
.,TRBV7-6,ASSFSGTPLYNEQF
.,TRBV27,ASSLGGTSYEQY
.,TRBV27,ASSSGTGGFQEQY
once,TRBV5-1,ASRGDRGIQETQY
.,TRBV30,AWSLDSSSYNEQF
.,TRBV5-4,ASSSVGSGSEGETQY
few,TRBV12-5,APLRDRLYGYT
.,TRBV12-5,ASGSTVREGGRAGELF
once,TRBV29-1,SVEDRGTGGAEEKLF
.,TRBV28,ASSLGGETSIHNEQF
.,TRBV27,ASTRTSGYSSYNEQF
.,TRBV4-3,ASSQEVGGNRGRVDIQY
.,TRBV5-1,ASSSTGAGSGNTIY
few,TRBV6-4,ASSADSYNEQF
.,TRBV28,ASSRNQPQH
.,TRBV29-1,SVEIDRGQNYGYT
.,TRBV27,ASSPNRVYEQY
.,TRBV21-1,ARGTGRAKNIQY
.,TRBV5-6,ASSLIAGVYNEQF
.,TRBV7-9,ASSPNIGVAYEQY
.,TRBV27,ASSLRGGEQY
.,TRBV7-3,ASSSTGSGELF
.,TRBV29-1,SAEVSGSYEQY
.,TRBV2,ASVRWREVPREQY
.,TRBV5-5,ASRVAAGDYEQY
.,TRBV4-2,ASSQDEGTSGYEQY
.,TRBV27,ASSLSDRTSYNEQF
.,TRBV19,ASSMGDNSYNEQF
.,TRBV13,ASSAGTSGRNYEQY
.,TRBV28,ASSLWAVNTEAF
.,TRBV5-4,ASSPAPGLAGEMF
.,TRBV29-1,SVGGETGANVLT
.,TRBV4-3,ASSQDRATYPDSIRY
.,TRBV14,ASSQAPNTGELF
.,TRBV9,ASSPGTEVLYEQY
.,TRBV4-3,ASSPYGSRMY
.,TRBV19,ASSVTSGSSYEQY
.,TRBV28,ASTQSRGRGYGYT
medium-sized,TRBV11-2,ASSFGTSDVNEQF